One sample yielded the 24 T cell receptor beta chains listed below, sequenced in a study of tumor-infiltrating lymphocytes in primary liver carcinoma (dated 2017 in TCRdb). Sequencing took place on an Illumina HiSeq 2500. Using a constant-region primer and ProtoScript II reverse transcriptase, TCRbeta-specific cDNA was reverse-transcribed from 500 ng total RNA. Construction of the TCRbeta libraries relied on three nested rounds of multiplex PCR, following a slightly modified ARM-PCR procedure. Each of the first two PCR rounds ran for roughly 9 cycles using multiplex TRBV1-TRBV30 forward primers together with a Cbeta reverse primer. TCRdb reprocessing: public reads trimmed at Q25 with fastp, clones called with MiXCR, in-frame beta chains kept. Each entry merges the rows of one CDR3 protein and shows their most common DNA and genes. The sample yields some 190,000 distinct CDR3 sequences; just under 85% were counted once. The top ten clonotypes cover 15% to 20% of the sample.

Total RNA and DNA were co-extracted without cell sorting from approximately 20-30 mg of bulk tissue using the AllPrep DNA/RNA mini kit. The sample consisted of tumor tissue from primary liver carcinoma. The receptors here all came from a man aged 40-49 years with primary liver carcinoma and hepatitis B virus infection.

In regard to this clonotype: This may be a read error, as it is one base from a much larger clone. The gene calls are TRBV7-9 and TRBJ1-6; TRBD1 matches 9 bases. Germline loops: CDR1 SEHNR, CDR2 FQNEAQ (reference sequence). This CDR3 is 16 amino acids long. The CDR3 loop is CASTPRGGQGNSPIHF. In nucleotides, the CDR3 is TGTGCCAGCACCCCCCGGGGTGGACAGGGGAATTCACCCATCCACTTT. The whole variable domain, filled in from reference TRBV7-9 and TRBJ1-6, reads DTGVSQNPRHKITKRGQNVTFRCDPISEHNRLYWYRQTLGQGPEFLTYFQNEAQLEKSRLLSDRFSAERPKGSFSTLEIQRTEQGDSAMYLCASTPRGGQGNSPIHFGNGTRLTVT.

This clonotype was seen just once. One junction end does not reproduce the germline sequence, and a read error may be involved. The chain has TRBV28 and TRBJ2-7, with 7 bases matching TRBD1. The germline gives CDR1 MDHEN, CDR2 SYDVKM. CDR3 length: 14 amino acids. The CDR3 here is CVSSFTGASYEQYF. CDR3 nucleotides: TGTGTCAGCAGTTTTACAGGGGCCTCCTACGAGCAATACTTT.

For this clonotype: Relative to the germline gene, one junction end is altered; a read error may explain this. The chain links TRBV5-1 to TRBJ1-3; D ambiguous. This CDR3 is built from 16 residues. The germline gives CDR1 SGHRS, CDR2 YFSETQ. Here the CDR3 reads CGSSLDEQNPGNTIYF. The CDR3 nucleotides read TGCGGCAGCAGCTTGGACGAGCAGAACCCTGGAAACACCATATATTTT.

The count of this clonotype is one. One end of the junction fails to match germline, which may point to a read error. CDR3 protein: CASSIRTTGNTDTQYF. Written as DNA, the CDR3 is TGTGCCAGCAGTATAAGAACTACAGGGAACACAGATACTCAGTATTTT. The chain combines TRBV11-2 with TRBJ2-3; perhaps TRBD1 as D (6 bases). The germline V gene encodes CDR1 SGHAT and CDR2 FQNNGV. CDR3 size: 16 residues.

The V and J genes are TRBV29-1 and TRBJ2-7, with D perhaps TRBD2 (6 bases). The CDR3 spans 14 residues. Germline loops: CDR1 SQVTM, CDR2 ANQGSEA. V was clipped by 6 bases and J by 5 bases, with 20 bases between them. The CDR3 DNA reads TGCAGCGTCAGGACTAACGGGAAGAGCCACGAGCAGTACTTC. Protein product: CSVRTNGKSHEQYF.

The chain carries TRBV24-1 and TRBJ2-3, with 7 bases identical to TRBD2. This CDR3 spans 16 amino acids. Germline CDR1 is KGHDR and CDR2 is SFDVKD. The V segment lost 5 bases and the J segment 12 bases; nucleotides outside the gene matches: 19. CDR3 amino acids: CATSGRGTTSTDAQYF. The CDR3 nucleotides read TGTGCCACCAGTGGGAGGGGAACGACTAGCACAGATGCTCAGTATTTT.

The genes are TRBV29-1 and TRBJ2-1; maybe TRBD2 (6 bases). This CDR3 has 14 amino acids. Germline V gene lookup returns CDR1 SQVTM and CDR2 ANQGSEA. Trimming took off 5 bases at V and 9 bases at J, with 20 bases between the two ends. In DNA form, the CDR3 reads TGCAGCGTTACGGAGACCTCTAGCGTCATTGAGCAGTTCTTC. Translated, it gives CSVTETSSVIEQFF.

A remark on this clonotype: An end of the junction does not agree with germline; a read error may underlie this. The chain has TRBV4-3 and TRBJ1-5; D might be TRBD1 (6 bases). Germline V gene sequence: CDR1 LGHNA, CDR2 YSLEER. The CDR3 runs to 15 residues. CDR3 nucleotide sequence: TGTGCCAGCATCCAAGATCAGGGAGGGGGAAAGCCCCAGCATTTT. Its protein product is CASIQDQGGGKPQHF.

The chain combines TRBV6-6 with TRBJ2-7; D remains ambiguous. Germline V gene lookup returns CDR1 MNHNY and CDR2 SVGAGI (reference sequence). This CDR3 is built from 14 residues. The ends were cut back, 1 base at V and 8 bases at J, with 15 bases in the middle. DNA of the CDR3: TGTGCCAGCAGTTACTATCGCAGGTTCGGCAAGCAGTACTTC. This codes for CASSYYRRFGKQYF.

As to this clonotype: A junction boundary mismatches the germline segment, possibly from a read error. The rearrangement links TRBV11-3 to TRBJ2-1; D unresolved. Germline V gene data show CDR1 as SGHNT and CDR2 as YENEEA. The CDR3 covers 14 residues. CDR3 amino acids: CPSSLVVSNNEQIF. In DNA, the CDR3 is TGTCCCAGCAGCTTAGTCGTCTCGAACAATGAGCAGATCTTC.

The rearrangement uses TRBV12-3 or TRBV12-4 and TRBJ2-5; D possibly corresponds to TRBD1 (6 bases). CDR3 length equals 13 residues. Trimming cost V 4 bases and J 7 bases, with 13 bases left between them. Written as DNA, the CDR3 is TGTGCCAGCAGTTGGGGTCAGGGGAGGACCCAGTACTTC. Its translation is CASSWGQGRTQYF.

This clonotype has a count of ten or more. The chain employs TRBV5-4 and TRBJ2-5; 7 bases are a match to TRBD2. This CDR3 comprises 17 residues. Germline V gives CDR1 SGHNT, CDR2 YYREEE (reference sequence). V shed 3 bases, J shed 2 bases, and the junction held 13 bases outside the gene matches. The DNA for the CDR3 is TGTGCCAGCAGCTCGGGTCCCAGCGGGGTCGGTCAAGAGACCCAGTACTTC. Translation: CASSSGPSGVGQETQYF.

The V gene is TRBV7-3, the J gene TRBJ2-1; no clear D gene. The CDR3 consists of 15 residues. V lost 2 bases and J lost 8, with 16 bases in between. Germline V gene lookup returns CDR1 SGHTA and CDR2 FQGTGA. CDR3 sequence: CASSLGPSSYDEQFF. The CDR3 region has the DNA TGTGCCAGCAGCTTAGGCCCGAGCTCATACGATGAGCAGTTCTTC.

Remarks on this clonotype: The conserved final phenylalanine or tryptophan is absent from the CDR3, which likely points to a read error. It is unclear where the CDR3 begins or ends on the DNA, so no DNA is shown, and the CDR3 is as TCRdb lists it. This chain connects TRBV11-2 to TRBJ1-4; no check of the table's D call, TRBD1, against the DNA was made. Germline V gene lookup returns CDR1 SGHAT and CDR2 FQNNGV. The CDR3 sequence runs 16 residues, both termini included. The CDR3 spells CASSATTGFGNEILSV.

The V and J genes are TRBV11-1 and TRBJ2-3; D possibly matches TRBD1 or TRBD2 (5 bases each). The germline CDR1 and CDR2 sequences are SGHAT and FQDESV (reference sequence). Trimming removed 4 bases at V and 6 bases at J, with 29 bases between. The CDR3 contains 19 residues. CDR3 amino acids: CASSSGGSSDGALTDTQYF. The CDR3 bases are TGTGCCAGCAGCTCTGGGGGAAGCTCTGATGGAGCCCTCACGGATACGCAGTATTTT.

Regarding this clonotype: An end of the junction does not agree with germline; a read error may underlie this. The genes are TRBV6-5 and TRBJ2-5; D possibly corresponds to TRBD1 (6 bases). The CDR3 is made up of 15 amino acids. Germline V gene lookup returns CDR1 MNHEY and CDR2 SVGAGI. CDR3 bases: TGTGTCAGCAGCTGGTCAGGGGCAGGTGAAGAGACCCAGTACTTC. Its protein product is CVSSWSGAGEETQYF.

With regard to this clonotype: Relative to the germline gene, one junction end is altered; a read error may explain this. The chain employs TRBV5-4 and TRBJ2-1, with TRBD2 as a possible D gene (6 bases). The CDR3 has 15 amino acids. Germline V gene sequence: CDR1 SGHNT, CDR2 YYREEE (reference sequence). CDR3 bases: TGTGCCAGCAGTCTCGTCGGGGGTGGTTACAATGTGCAGTTATTC. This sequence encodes CASSLVGGGYNVQLF.

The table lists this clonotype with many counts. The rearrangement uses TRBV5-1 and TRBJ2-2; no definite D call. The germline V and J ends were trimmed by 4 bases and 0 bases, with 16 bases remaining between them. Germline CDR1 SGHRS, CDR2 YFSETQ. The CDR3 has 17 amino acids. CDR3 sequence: CASSAHLGGTNTGELFF. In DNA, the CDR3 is TGCGCCAGCAGCGCCCACTTGGGCGGAACGAACACCGGGGAGCTGTTTTTT.

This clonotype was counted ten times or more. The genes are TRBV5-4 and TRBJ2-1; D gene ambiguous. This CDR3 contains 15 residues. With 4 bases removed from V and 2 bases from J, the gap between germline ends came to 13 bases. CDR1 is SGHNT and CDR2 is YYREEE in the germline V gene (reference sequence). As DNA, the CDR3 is TGTGCCAGCAGCGCGGATAGTGGGGCCTACAATGAGCAGTTCTTC. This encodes CASSADSGAYNEQFF. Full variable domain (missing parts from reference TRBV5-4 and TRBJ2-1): ETGVTQSPTHLIKTRGQQVTLRCSSQSGHNTVSWYQQALGQGPQFIFQYYREEENGRGNFPPRFSGLQFPNYSSELNVNALELDDSALYLCASSADSGAYNEQFFGPGTRLTVL.

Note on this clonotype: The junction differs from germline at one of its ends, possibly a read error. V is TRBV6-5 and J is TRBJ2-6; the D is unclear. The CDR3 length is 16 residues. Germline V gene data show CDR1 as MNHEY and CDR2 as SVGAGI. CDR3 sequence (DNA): TGTACCAGCAGTTACACTGGGTTCTCTGGGGCCAACGTCCTGACTTTC. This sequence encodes CTSSYTGFSGANVLTF.

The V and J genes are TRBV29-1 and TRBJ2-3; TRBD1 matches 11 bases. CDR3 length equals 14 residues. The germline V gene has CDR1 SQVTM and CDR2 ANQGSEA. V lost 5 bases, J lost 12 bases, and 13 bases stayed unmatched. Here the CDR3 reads CSVNRTGGSYIQYF. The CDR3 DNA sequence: TGCAGCGTTAATAGGACAGGGGGCTCATATATACAGTATTTT.

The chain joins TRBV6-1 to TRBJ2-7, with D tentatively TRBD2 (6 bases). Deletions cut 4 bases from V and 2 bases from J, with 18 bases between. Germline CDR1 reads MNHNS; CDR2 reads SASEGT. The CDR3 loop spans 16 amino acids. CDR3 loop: CASSGYPGLGTYEQYF. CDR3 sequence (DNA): TGTGCCAGCAGTGGGTACCCGGGACTGGGGACCTACGAGCAGTACTTC.

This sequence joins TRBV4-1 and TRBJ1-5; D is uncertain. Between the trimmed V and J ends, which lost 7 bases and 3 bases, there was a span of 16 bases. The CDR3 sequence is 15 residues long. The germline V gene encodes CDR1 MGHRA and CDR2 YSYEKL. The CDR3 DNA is TGCGCCAGCATCCAGGAGACAAGGAACAATCAGCCCCAGCATTTT. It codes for CASIQETRNNQPQHF.

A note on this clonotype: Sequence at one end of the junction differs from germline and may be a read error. Here the CDR3 DNA reads TGCGGCGTTGAAGCGGACAGGGGACGAACAGAGACCCAGTACTTC. Encoded protein: CGVEADRGRTETQYF. V usage is TRBV29-1 and J usage is TRBJ2-5; 9 bases match TRBD1. Germline V lookup: CDR1 SQVTM, CDR2 ANQGSEA. The CDR3 totals 15 residues. Complete variable domain (other parts from reference TRBV29-1 and TRBJ2-5): SAVISQKPSRDICQRGTSLTIQCQVDSQVTMMFWYRQQPGQSLTLIATANQGSEATYESGFVIDKFPISRPNLTFSTLTVSNMSPEDSSIYLCGVEADRGRTETQYFGPGTRLLVL.